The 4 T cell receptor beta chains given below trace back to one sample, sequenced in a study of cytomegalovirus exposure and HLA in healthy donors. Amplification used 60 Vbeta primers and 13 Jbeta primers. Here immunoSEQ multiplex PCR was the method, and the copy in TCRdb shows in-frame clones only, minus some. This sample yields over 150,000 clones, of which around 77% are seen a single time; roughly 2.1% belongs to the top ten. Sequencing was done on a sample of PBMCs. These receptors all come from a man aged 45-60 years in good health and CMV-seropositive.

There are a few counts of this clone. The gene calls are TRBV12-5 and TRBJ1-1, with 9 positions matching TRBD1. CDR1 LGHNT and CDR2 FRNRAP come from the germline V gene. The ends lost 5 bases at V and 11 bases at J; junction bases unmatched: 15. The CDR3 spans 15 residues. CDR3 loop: CASGAGTGSPGQAFF. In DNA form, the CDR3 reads TGTGCTAGTGGTGCCGGGACAGGGTCTCCAGGTCAGGCTTTCTTT. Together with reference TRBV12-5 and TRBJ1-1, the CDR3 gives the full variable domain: DARVTQTPRHKVTEMGQEVTMRCQPILGHNTVFWYRQTMMQGLELLAYFRNRAPLDDSGMPKDRFSAEMPDATLATLKIQPSEPRDSAVYFCASGAGTGSPGQAFFGQGTRLTVV.

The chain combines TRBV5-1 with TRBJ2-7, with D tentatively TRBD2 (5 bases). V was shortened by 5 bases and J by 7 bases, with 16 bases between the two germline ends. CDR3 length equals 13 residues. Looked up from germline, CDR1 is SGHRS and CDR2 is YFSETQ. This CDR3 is CASSDSEGWEQYF. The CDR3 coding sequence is TGCGCCAGCAGTGACTCCGAGGGCTGGGAGCAGTACTTC.

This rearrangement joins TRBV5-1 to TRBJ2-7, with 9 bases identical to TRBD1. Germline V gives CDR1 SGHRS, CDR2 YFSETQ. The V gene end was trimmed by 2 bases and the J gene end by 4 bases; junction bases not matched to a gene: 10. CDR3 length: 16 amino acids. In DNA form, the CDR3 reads TGCGCCAGCAGCTTTGGACTGGGACAGGGAAATTACGAGCAGTACTTC. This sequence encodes CASSFGLGQGNYEQYF.

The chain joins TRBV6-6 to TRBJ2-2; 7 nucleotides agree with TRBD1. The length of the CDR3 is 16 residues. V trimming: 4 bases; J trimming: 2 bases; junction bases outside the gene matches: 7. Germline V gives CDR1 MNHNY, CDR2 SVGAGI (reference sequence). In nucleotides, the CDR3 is TGTGCCAGCAGTTTCTCGGCAGGGGGTAACACCGGGGAGCTGTTTTTT. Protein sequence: CASSFSAGGNTGELFF.